This T cell receptor (beta chain) was documented in a study of blood T cell repertoires in COVID-19. Looking at the study overall: Acute-phase and convalescent COVID-19 samples originated in the United States, Italy and Spain. T cells, B-cell-depleted T cells, or PBMCs provided the cDNA or gDNA that served as material.

V dropped 0 bases and J dropped 2; count of bases not matched to a gene: 1. CDR3 length: 15 residues. CDR1 and CDR2 from the germline V gene are LNHNV and YYDKDF (reference sequence). Patients from Seattle were sampled longitudinally, starting during active infection. Original methodology: It was from reference gene primer amplification that nucleated cell counts were estimated. Data came from immunoSEQ multiplex PCR; TCRdb stores just in-frame clones and leaves some out. V and J calls and clone size follow that table, whereas D and trimming were derived from the DNA. The sample has 96,000 or so clones; 81% are singletons.

Sequencing was carried out using peripheral blood. The receptor's source is an elderly man with COVID-19, enrolled during active disease. The chain combines TRBV15 with TRBJ1-3; 7 bases align to TRBD1. The CDR3 nucleotides are TGTGCCACCAGCAGAGATCAGGGGGCTGGAAACACCATATATTTT. This sequence encodes CATSRDQGAGNTIYF.